This T cell receptor beta chain comes out of a study of blood T cell repertoires in COVID-19. Overall study context: The United States, Italy and Spain were the sources of the acute and convalescent COVID-19 samples. PBMCs, B-cell-depleted T cells, or T cells were the source of the cDNA or gDNA that made up the material.

Produced via immunoSEQ multiplex PCR; TCRdb's table is partial and in-frame only. Of some 390,000 clones listed, around 89% are singletons. This clone was counted only a few times. Sequences were obtained from peripheral blood. The receptor was isolated from a woman between 40 and 50 years old with COVID-19, enrolled during active disease.

CDR3: CASSPSGQPQHF. The CDR3 DNA follows: TGTGCCAGCAGCCCCTCGGGGCAGCCCCAGCATTTT. The rearrangement joins TRBV7-8 to TRBJ1-5; D remains ambiguous. The CDR3 runs to 12 residues. The germline V gene has CDR1 SGHVS and CDR2 FQNEAQ. Trimming stripped 5 bases from V and 7 bases from J, with 9 bases between.